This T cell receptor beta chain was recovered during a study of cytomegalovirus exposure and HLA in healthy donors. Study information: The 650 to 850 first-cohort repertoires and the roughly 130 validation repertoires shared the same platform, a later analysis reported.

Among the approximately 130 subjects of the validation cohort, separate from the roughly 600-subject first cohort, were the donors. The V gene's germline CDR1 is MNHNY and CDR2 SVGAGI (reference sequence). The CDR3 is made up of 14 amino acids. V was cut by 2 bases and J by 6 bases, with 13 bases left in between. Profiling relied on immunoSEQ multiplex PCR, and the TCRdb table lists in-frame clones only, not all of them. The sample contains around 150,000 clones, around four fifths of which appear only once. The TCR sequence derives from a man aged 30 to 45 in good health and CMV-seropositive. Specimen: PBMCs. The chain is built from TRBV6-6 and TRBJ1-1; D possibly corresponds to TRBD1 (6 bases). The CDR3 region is CASSYAGVVAEAFF. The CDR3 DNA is TGTGCCAGCAGTTACGCAGGGGTGGTGGCTGAAGCTTTCTTT.